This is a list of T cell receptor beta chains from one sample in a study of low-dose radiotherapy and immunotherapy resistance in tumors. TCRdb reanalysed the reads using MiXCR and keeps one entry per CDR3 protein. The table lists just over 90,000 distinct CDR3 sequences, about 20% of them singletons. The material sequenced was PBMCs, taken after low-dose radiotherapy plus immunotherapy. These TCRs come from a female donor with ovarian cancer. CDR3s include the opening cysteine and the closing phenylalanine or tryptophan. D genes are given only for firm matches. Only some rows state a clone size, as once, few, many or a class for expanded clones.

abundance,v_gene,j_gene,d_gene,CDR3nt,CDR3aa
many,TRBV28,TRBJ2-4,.,TGTGCCAGCAGTTTATTGGCCCCGGACATTCAGTACTTC,CASSLLAPDIQYF
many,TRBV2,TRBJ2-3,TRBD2,TGTGCCAGCGGCGGGACTACCCGGACAGATACGCAGTATTTT,CASGGTTRTDTQYF
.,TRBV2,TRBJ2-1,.,TGTGCCAGCAGTGATCTCTACGAGCAGTTCTTC,CASSDLYEQFF
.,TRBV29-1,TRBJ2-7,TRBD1,TGCAGCGTTCGACAGGGAACCCTCTCCTACGAGCAGTACTTC,CSVRQGTLSYEQYF
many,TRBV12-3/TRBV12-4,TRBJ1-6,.,TGTGCCAGCAGTTTACGGGACGTCCACTCACCCCTCCACTTT,CASSLRDVHSPLHF
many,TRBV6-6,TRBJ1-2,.,TGTGCCAGCAGTTACTCGACAGCTAGGGCCTTT,CASSYSTARAF
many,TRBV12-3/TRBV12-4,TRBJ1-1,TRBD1,TGTGCCAGCACCCGACCAGGACAGGGTGACGCTTTCTTT,CASTRPGQGDAFF
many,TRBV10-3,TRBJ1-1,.,TGTGCCATCAGTGAGTCCGGGCAGTGGAACACTGAAGCTTTCTTT,CAISESGQWNTEAFF
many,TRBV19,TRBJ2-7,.,TGTGCCAGTAGTATCCAGAATACCTACGAGCAGTACTTC,CASSIQNTYEQYF
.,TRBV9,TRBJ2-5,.,TGTGCCAGCAGCGTAGGCCCCCGGGGCAGACAAGAGACCCAGTACTTC,CASSVGPRGRQETQYF
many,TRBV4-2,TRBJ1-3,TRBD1,TGTGCCAGCAGCCGGGACCCGGGACAGGGTTCTGGAAACACCATATATTTT,CASSRDPGQGSGNTIYF
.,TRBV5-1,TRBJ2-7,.,TGCGCCAGCAGCCCCTGGGACCGATACGAGCAGTACTTC,CASSPWDRYEQYF
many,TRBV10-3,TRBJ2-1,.,TGTGCCATCAGTGCGGGGGACGCATACAATGAGCAGTTCTTC,CAISAGDAYNEQFF
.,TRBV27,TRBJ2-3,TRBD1,TGTGCCAGCAGTCCAGGACAGGGACTTCGCCCAGATACGCAGTATTTT,CASSPGQGLRPDTQYF
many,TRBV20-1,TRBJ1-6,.,TGCAGTGCTACCCCAGGCGACTCCTATAATTCACCCCTCCACTTT,CSATPGDSYNSPLHF
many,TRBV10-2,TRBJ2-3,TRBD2,TGCGCCAGCAGTGAGTCGCGAAGCGGGGGAGAGGTAACAGATACGCAGTATTTT,CASSESRSGGEVTDTQYF
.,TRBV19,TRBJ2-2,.,.,CASSPFLTGTNTGELFFF
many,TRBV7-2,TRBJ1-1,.,TGTGCCAGCAGCTTAGCGATGGTGAACACTGAAGCTTTCTTT,CASSLAMVNTEAFF
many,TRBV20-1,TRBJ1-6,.,TGCAGTGTTAATCCCTATAATTCACCCCTCCACTTT,CSVNPYNSPLHF
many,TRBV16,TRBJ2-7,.,TGTGCCAGCAGCCAAGAGCGGGTTTCATCTATGCCGCAGTACTTC,CASSQERVSSMPQYF
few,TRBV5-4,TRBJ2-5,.,TGTGCCAGCAGCTTGCACGGTGAAGAGACCCAGTACTTC,CASSLHGEETQYF
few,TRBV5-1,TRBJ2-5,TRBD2,TGCGCCAGCAGCCTGGGACTATCCGCGGGAGAGACCCAGTACTTC,CASSLGLSAGETQYF
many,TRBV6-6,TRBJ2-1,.,TGTGCCAGCAGTTACTCCCTGGAGACCTACAATGAGCAGTTCTTC,CASSYSLETYNEQFF
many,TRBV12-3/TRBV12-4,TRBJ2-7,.,TGTGCCAGCAGTTTTACACGAGCGGGCGAGCAGTACTTC,CASSFTRAGEQYF
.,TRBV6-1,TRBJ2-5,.,TGTGCCAGCACCCACCAAGAGACCCAGTACTTC,CASTHQETQYF
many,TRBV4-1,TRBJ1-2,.,TGCGCCAGCAGCCAAGTGGTGGGGGCTGACTATGGCTACACCTTC,CASSQVVGADYGYTF
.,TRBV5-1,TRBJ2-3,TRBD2,TGCGCCAGCAGCCCGACTAGCGGAACAGATACGCAGTATTTT,CASSPTSGTDTQYF
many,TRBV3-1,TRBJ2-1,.,TGTGCCAGCAGCCAAGACTCTAGGTACAATGAGCAGTTCTTC,CASSQDSRYNEQFF
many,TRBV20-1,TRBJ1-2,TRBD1,TGCAGTGCTAGAGGGGTGTCACAGGGGGCGCGGGGCTACACCTTC,CSARGVSQGARGYTF
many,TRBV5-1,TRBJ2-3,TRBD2,TGTGCCAGCAGCACAACTAGCGGGAGCACAGATACGCAGTATTTT,CASSTTSGSTDTQYF
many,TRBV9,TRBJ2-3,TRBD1,TGTGCCAGCAGCCCCGGGACAGTGGAAACAGATACGCAGTATTTT,CASSPGTVETDTQYF
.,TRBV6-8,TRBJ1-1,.,TGTGCCAGCAGTTACCGTCTGCGCGGGGGCATGAACACTGAAGCTTTCTTT,CASSYRLRGGMNTEAFF
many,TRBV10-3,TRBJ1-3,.,TGTGCCATCAGTGACCCTGACAGGACCTCTGGAAACACCATATATTTT,CAISDPDRTSGNTIYF
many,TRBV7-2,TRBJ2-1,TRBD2,TGTGCCAGCAGCGGAAGAGGACTAGCGGGAGTCAAGGGGTCCTACAATGAGCAGTTCTTC,CASSGRGLAGVKGSYNEQFF
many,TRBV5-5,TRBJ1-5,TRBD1,TGTGCCAGCACCAGACAGGGTCCCAATCAGCCCCAGCATTTT,CASTRQGPNQPQHF
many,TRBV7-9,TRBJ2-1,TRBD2,TGTGCCAGCAGCCTAGACGGCCTAGCGGGAGCATTTGAGCAGTTCTTC,CASSLDGLAGAFEQFF
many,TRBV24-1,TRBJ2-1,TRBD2,TGTGCCACCAGTGGTACTTTGCGGGGGGGTATCGATGAGCAGTTCTTC,CATSGTLRGGIDEQFF
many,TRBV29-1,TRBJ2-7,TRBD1,TGCAGCGCCAAGGGACAGGGGGCGGGAGAGCAGTACTTC,CSAKGQGAGEQYF
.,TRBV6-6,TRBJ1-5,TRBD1,TGTGCCAGCAGTTACCCACAGGGGGCACCCGGGAGGAGCAATCAGCCCCAGCATTTT,CASSYPQGAPGRSNQPQHF
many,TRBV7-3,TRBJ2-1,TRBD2,TGTGCCAGCAGCCCCGTGACCGGGGGGAACAATGAGCAGTTCTTC,CASSPVTGGNNEQFF
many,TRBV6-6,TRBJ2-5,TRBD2,TGTGCCAGCAGTTACGCGACTAGCGGGAGGCAAGAGACCCAGTACTTC,CASSYATSGRQETQYF
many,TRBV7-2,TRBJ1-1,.,TGTGCCAGCAGCTTACGGGGCCACACTGAAGCTTTCTTT,CASSLRGHTEAFF
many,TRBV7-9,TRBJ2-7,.,TGTGCCAGCAGCTTTACCTCTCGGGAGCAGTACTTC,CASSFTSREQYF
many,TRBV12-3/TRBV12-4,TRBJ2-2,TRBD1,TGTGCCAGCAGTCCGGGACAGCTATCGAACACCGGGGAGCTGTTTTTT,CASSPGQLSNTGELFF
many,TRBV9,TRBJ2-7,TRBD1,TGTGCCAGCAGCGTCTCCGGGACAGGGGTCTACGAGCAGTACTTC,CASSVSGTGVYEQYF
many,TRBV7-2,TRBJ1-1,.,TGTGCCAGCAGTCACGGACACGGTGAAGCTTTCTTT,CASSHGHGEAFF
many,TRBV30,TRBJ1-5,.,TGTGCCTGGACCAAAGGCGGGATTGGCAATCAGCCCCAGCATTTT,CAWTKGGIGNQPQHF
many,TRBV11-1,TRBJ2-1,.,TGTGCCAGCAGCTTACTTGGTGGGTTGAGTGCGCAGTTCTTC,CASSLLGGLSAQFF
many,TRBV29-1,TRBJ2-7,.,TGCAGCGTATTAGGCCAGACCTACGAGCAGTACTTC,CSVLGQTYEQYF
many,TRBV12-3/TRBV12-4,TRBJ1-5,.,TGTGCCAGCAGTTTGTTGGCAGTAAATCAGCCCCAGCATTTT,CASSLLAVNQPQHF
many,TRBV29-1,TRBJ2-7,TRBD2,TGCAGCGTTCCAGGGACCCCGGGACTAGCGGGGGAATGGCAGTACTTC,CSVPGTPGLAGEWQYF
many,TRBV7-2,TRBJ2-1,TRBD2,TGTGCCAGCAGCTCCTCGGGGGCTAGCGGGCGGGAGCAGTTCTTC,CASSSSGASGREQFF
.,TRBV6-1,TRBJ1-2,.,TGTGCCGGCGGGCGGGAGAGTGGCTACACCTTC,CAGGRESGYTF
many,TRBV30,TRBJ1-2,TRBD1,TGTGCCTGGAGTGCGGGGACAGGGTATGGCTACACCTTC,CAWSAGTGYGYTF
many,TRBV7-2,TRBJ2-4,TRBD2,TGTGCCAGCAGCCCGGGACTAGCGGGAGTTGGCATTCAGTACTTC,CASSPGLAGVGIQYF
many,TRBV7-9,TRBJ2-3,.,TGTGCCAGCAGCCTACGGAACAGGGTCAGCGGGGATACGCAGTATTTT,CASSLRNRVSGDTQYF
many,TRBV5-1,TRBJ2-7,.,TGCGCCAGCAGACCCCCTGGGGGGGCGGGCCACGAGCAGTACTTC,CASRPPGGAGHEQYF